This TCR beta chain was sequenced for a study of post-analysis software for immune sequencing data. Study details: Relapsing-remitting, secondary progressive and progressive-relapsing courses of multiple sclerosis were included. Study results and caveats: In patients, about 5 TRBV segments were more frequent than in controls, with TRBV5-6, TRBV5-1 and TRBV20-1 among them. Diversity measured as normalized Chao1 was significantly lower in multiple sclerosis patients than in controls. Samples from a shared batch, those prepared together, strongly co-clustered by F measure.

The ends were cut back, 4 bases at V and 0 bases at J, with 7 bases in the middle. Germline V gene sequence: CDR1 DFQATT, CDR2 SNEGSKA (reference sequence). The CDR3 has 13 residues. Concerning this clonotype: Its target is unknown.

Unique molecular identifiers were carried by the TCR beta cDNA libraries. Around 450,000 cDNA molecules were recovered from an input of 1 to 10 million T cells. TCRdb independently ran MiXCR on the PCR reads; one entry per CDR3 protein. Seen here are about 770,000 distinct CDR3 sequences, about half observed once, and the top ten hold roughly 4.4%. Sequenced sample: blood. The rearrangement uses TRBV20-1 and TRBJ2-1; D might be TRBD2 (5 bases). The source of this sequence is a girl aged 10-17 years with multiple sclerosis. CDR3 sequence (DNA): TGCAGTGCTATGGGGAGCTCCTACAATGAGCAGTTCTTC. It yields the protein CSAMGSSYNEQFF.